Below, 21 T cell receptor beta chains from the same sample are listed, as sequenced in a study of regulatory T cells in long-lasting Graves disease. This sample's time point: newly diagnosed GD, antithyroid drugs for less than 3 months. RNA isolated from PBMCs was used to make the TCR library. CDR3 regions were amplified by Arm-PCR using iRepertoire HTBI primers to build TCR beta libraries. TCRdb redid the calling of the multiplex PCR reads with MiXCR, one entry per CDR3 protein. There are about 460,000 distinct CDR3 sequences in the sample; 12% to 15% occur only once, and approximately 17% lies in the top ten. These data were also reused for a study on T cells in Graves' hyperthyroidism and ophthalmopathy.

The source was peripheral blood mononuclear cells (PBMCs), collected at new diagnosis, from a patient treated with antithyroid drugs. The receptors were gathered from a woman aged 50 to 60 with Graves disease.

This clonotype occurred a few times. V gene TRBV5-1 combines with J gene TRBJ1-1; D is unclear. The V gene lost 4 bases and the J gene lost 8 bases, with 21 bases spanning the gap. The CDR3 spans 15 residues. Germline loops: CDR1 SGHRS, CDR2 YFSETQ. The CDR3 spells CASSRSSGGVPEAFF. CDR3 bases: TGCGCCAGCAGCCGGAGTTCAGGAGGTGTCCCCGAAGCTTTCTTT.

About this clonotype itself: A read error is the likely source, as a far larger clone sits one nucleotide away. The chain couples TRBV12-3 or TRBV12-4 to TRBJ1-1; possibly TRBD1 for D (5 bases). This CDR3 has 13 amino acids. CDR3 amino acids: CASSYGGNTEALF. CDR3 coding DNA: TGTGCCAGCAGTTACGGGGGGAACACTGAAGCTCTCTTT.

This clonotype occurred a few times. The chain joins TRBV5-1 to TRBJ1-1, with 11 bases identical to TRBD1. The J segment lost 10 bases and the V segment lost 4 bases, leaving 9 bases of the junction unmatched. Germline values: CDR1 SGHRS, CDR2 YFSETQ. The CDR3 consists of 14 residues. The CDR3 here is CASSPAGQGVAAFF. The CDR3 nucleotides are TGCGCCAGCAGCCCCGCGGGACAGGGGGTCGCAGCTTTCTTT.

The rearrangement uses TRBV6-1 and TRBJ2-1, with unresolved D. From germline, CDR1 is MNHNS and CDR2 SASEGT. The ends were cut back, 6 bases at V and 2 bases at J, with 17 bases in the middle. The CDR3 loop spans 16 amino acids. The CDR3 bases are TGTGCCAGCAGGAGAGAGACTGAGGCGACCTACAATGAGCAGTTCTTC. This encodes CASRRETEATYNEQFF.

A few counts support this clonotype. The chain uses TRBV9 and TRBJ2-5; 7 bases fit TRBD2. Germline V gene data show CDR1 as SGDLS and CDR2 as YYNGEE. Trimming removed 0 bases from V and 4 bases from J; junction bases left unmatched: 9. The length of the CDR3 is 16 residues. The CDR3, as DNA: TGTGCCAGCAGCGTAGGAGAGGGAGGGACGGGAGAGACCCAGTACTTC. Translated, it gives CASSVGEGGTGETQYF. The variable domain in full, completed from reference TRBV9 and TRBJ2-5, reads DSGVTQTPKHLITATGQRVTLRCSPRSGDLSVYWYQQSLDQGLQFLIQYYNGEERAKGNILERFSAQQFPDLHSELNLSSLELGDSALYFCASSVGEGGTGETQYFGPGTRLLVL.

This clonotype was picked up a small number of times. The chain joins TRBV20-1 to TRBJ1-5; no clear D gene. There are 13 residues in the CDR3. The germline CDR1 and CDR2 sequences are DFQATT and SNEGSKA (reference sequence). V lost 1 base to trimming and J lost 4 bases, with 8 bases between them. The CDR3 DNA is TGCAGTGCTAGAGGCGAAAGGAATCAGCCCCAGCATTTT. It encodes CSARGERNQPQHF.

Only a few counts were recorded for this clonotype. The J gene is TRBJ1-3, the V gene TRBV2; D not certain. Between the trimmed V and J ends, which lost 9 bases and 2 bases, there was a span of 17 bases. Germline V gene sequence: CDR1 SNHLY, CDR2 FYNNEI. The CDR3 length is 15 residues. The CDR3 DNA follows: TGTGCCAGTGGGCCCTCTCTACTCACTGGAAACACCATATATTTT. It translates to CASGPSLLTGNTIYF.

With respect to this clonotype: Being one base from a much bigger clone, this may be a read error. The V call is TRBV6-2 or TRBV6-3, the J call TRBJ2-1, with 10 bases matching TRBD2. This CDR3 spans 16 amino acids. Germline assignment: CDR1 MNHEY and CDR2 SVGEGT. V trimming: 6 bases; J trimming: 10 bases; junction bases outside the gene matches: 15. The chain's CDR3 is CASRPLAGGSGTEQFF. CDR3 in DNA: TGTGCCAGCAGACCTTTAGCGGGAGGCTCTGGAACCGAGCAGTTCTTC.

This clonotype occurred many times. The chain joins TRBV5-1 to TRBJ2-7; no reliable D call. V dropped 1 base and J dropped 2 bases, with 10 bases sitting between them. This CDR3 has 14 residues. In germline, CDR1 is SGHRS, CDR2 YFSETQ. The CDR3 nucleotides read TGCGCCAGCAGCTTGTGGGCCCGAACCTACGAGCAGTACTTC. Protein: CASSLWARTYEQYF.

This clonotype has a count of ten or more. The genes are TRBV30 and TRBJ2-3; the match to TRBD1 covers 8 bases. The junction had 6 bases not matched to a gene; V was cut back by 4 bases and J by 3 bases. This CDR3 region has 14 residues. Per the germline V gene, CDR1 is GTSNPN and CDR2 is SVGIG (reference sequence). CDR3: CAWIRTGSTDTQYF. CDR3 nucleotide sequence: TGTGCCTGGATCCGGACAGGGTCAACAGATACGCAGTATTTT.

Ten or more counts support this clonotype. V and J are TRBV7-2 and TRBJ1-5, with D unresolved. Trimming removed 5 bases from V and 0 bases from J, with 11 bases in between. Germline V lookup: CDR1 SGHTA, CDR2 FQGNSA. The CDR3 has 15 residues. CDR3 amino acids: CASSDDGYSNQPQHF. CDR3 in DNA: TGTGCCAGCAGCGACGACGGGTATAGCAATCAGCCCCAGCATTTT.

This chain connects TRBV6-1 to TRBJ2-1; D is unclear. Germline V gene data show CDR1 as MNHNS and CDR2 as SASEGT. V dropped 6 bases and J dropped 0 bases, with 15 bases sitting between them. The CDR3 length is 16 residues. As DNA, the CDR3 is TGTGCCAGCAGCCCTCACTGGGGTAGCTCCTACAATGAGCAGTTCTTC. As protein: CASSPHWGSSYNEQFF.

This clonotype occurred many times. The chain joins TRBV11-2 to TRBJ2-7; D might be TRBD1 (6 bases). Germline V gene lookup returns CDR1 SGHAT and CDR2 FQNNGV. The V end was cut by 5 bases, the J end by 0 bases, with 17 bases between. The CDR3 extends over 16 amino acids. The CDR3 loop is CASSPLTGRASYEQYF. The CDR3 DNA reads TGTGCCAGCAGCCCCTTAACAGGGCGAGCCTCCTACGAGCAGTACTTC.

This clonotype was counted at least ten times. The rearrangement links TRBV20-1 to TRBJ2-1; the match to TRBD2 covers 8 bases. CDR3 length equals 12 residues. Germline V gene data show CDR1 as DFQATT and CDR2 as SNEGSKA (reference sequence). V lost 4 bases and J lost 12; bases outside the gene matches: 8. CDR3: CSAIVSGTVQFF. DNA of the CDR3: TGCAGTGCTATCGTTAGCGGGACGGTGCAGTTCTTC.

The rearrangement links TRBV28 to TRBJ2-7; D uncertain. The CDR3 runs 12 residues. CDR1 and CDR2 from the germline V gene are MDHEN and SYDVKM. The ends were cut back, 5 bases at V and 3 bases at J, with 8 bases in the middle. CDR3 region: CASSRTFYEQYF. As DNA, the CDR3 is TGTGCCAGCAGTAGGACCTTCTACGAGCAGTACTTC.

This clonotype was observed a single time. This likely reflects a read error, since a far larger clone is one base away. No conserved phenylalanine or tryptophan ends this CDR3, so it is likely a read error. The chain joins TRBV7-2 to TRBJ2-5; 12 bases agree with TRBD2. Trimming cost V 3 bases and J 1 base; bases outside gene matches: 3. CDR1 is SGHTA and CDR2 is FQGNSA in the germline V gene. The CDR3 is made up of 16 amino acids. In nucleotides, the CDR3 is TGTGCCAGCAGCTTTTTACTAGCGGGAGGCCAAGAGACCCAGTACTCC. Encoded protein: CASSFLLAGGQETQYS.

The chain couples TRBV29-1 to TRBJ2-7; D is uncertain. This CDR3 is built from 13 residues. Germline-derived CDR1 and CDR2 are SQVTM and ANQGSEA. Trimming shortened V by 4 bases and J by 4 bases, and 14 bases separated the two germline ends. The CDR3 DNA reads as TGCAGCGTTGGATTAATGGGTCCTTACGAGCAGTACTTC. Translating it yields CSVGLMGPYEQYF.

This clonotype was detected many times. The chain uses TRBV2 and TRBJ2-3; D not certain. V dropped 8 bases and J dropped 4 bases, with 22 bases sitting between them. Per germline, CDR1 SNHLY and CDR2 FYNNEI. This CDR3 is 16 amino acids long. The CDR3, as DNA: TGTGCCAGCGAACCCCTGATGAGGAGTTTGGCAGATACGCAGTATTTT. Its translation is CASEPLMRSLADTQYF.

For the CDR3, the DNA is TGTGCCAGCAGTTTTCAGCAGGGAATCACTGAAGCTTTCTTT. It is translated as CASSFQQGITEAFF. V gene TRBV12-3 or TRBV12-4 combines with J gene TRBJ1-1, with a weak D call TRBD1 (5 bases). Trimming left V 3 bases short and J 4 bases short, with 12 bases between. This CDR3 region has 14 residues.

This clonotype was detected many times. This chain connects TRBV28 to TRBJ2-1; maybe TRBD2 (6 bases). There are 14 residues in the CDR3. Looked up from germline, CDR1 is MDHEN and CDR2 is SYDVKM. V shed 4 bases and J shed 8 bases, with 15 bases lying between them. The CDR3 reads CASSYRSGGDEQFF. CDR3 nucleotides: TGTGCCAGCAGTTATAGATCCGGCGGGGATGAGCAGTTCTTC.

This clonotype was picked up many times. The rearrangement links TRBV28 to TRBJ2-3; D perhaps matches TRBD2 (7 bases). V dropped 7 bases and J dropped 3 bases, with 17 bases sitting between them. Germline assignment: CDR1 MDHEN and CDR2 SYDVKM. The CDR3 sequence is 15 residues long. CDR3 sequence (DNA): TGTGCCAGCACCCCGGGGGGCGAGAGGACAGATACGCAGTATTTT. It specifies CASTPGGERTDTQYF.